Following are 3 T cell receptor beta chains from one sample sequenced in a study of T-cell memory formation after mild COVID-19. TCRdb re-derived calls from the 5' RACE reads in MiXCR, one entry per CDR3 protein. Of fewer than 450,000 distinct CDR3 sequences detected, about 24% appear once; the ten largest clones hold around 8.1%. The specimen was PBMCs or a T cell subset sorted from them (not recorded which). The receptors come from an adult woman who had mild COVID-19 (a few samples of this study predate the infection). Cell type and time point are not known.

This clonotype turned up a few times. CDR3 residues: CSAQRPSGGETQYF. In DNA, the CDR3 is TGCAGTGCTCAGCGACCTTCCGGCGGAGAGACCCAGTACTTC. The chain uses TRBV20-1 and TRBJ2-5; D is unclear. This CDR3 comprises 14 residues. With 5 bases removed from V and 4 bases from J, the gap between germline ends came to 17 bases. Germline CDR1 and CDR2: DFQATT and SNEGSKA (reference sequence).

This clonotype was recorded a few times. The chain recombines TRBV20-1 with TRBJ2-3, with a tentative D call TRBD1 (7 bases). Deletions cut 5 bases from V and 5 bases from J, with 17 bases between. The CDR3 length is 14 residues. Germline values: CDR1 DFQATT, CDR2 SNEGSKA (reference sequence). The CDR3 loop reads CSAPDRRGGDTQYF. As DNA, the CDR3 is TGCAGTGCTCCGGACAGGAGGGGTGGAGATACGCAGTATTTT.

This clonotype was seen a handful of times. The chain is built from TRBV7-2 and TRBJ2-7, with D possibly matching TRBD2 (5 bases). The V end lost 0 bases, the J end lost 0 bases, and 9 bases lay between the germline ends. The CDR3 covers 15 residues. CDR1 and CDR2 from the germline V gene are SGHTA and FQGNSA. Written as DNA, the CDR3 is TGTGCCAGCAGCTTAGCCGGGGTCAGCTCCTACGAGCAGTACTTC. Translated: CASSLAGVSSYEQYF.